These T cell receptor beta chains were read from a single sample in a study of shared clonotypes between healthy human individuals. The assay was immunoSEQ multiplex PCR, and TCRdb's table has in-frame clones only and misses some. The top ten hold more than 0.45% of the sample, which has some 1,100,000 clones, 75% to 80% seen once. The sample consisted of memory CD4+ T cells from PBMCs. The source is a man aged 18 to 29 in good health. Some clones in this sample may be carry-over from other donors' samples. Both conserved end residues are part of each CDR3. The D gene is left open where the match is weak. The size field is filled for only some rows; it gives once, few, many or a size class.

size	V	D	J	CDR3	DNA
few	TRBV7-9	-	TRBJ1-1	CASSPLQRSTEAFF	TGTGCCAGCAGCCCCCTCCAACGCTCGACTGAAGCTTTCTTT
-	TRBV7-8	TRBD2	TRBJ2-3	CASSLAGGPTDTQYF	TGTGCCAGCAGCTTGGCGGGAGGCCCCACAGATACGCAGTATTTT
-	TRBV4-3	-	TRBJ1-1	CASSQDDPDYTEAFF	TGCGCCAGCAGCCAAGATGATCCGGACTACACTGAAGCTTTCTTT
-	TRBV5-4	TRBD2	TRBJ2-2	CASSWTSGSAGELFF	TGTGCCAGCAGCTGGACTAGCGGGAGTGCCGGGGAGCTGTTTTTT
-	TRBV6-1	-	TRBJ2-6	CASSIAESGANVLTF	TGTGCCAGCAGTATAGCGGAATCTGGGGCCAACGTCCTGACTTTC
once	TRBV5-8	-	TRBJ1-3	CASSLILASSSGNTIYF	TGTGCCAGCAGCTTGATTCTGGCTAGTAGCTCTGGAAACACCATATATTTT
-	TRBV6-5	-	TRBJ1-4	CASRRPGRGNEKLFF	TGTGCCAGCAGGAGACCGGGACGGGGTAATGAAAAACTGTTTTTT
few	TRBV6-6	TRBD1	TRBJ1-5	CASSQGQGYQPQHF	TGTGCCAGCAGCCAGGGACAGGGGTATCAGCCCCAGCATTTT
-	TRBV5-1	TRBD1	TRBJ2-7	CASSLGGTGSYEQYF	TGCGCCAGCAGCTTGGGCGGGACAGGGTCCTACGAGCAGTACTTC
-	TRBV4-1	TRBD2	TRBJ2-1	CASSQTGTSVNNEQFF	TGCGCCAGCAGCCAAACCGGGACTAGCGTAAACAATGAGCAGTTCTTC
-	TRBV5-1	-	TRBJ2-2	CASSLAVGETGELFF	TGCGCCAGCAGCTTGGCGGTGGGGGAGACCGGGGAGCTGTTTTTT
-	TRBV4-2	-	TRBJ1-1	CASSQGASGDTEAFF	TGTGCCAGCAGCCAAGGGGCCTCGGGGGACACTGAAGCTTTCTTT
-	TRBV5-8	TRBD1	TRBJ1-1	CASSAGQLNTEAFF	TGTGCCAGCAGCGCGGGACAGCTGAACACTGAAGCTTTCTTT
-	TRBV29-1	-	TRBJ2-7	CSVVVQRSFSYEQYF	TGCAGCGTTGTGGTACAGAGGTCCTTCTCCTACGAGCAGTACTTC
-	TRBV28	-	TRBJ2-3	CASKGSSSTDTQYF	TGTGCCAGCAAGGGCAGTTCTAGCACAGATACGCAGTATTTT
-	TRBV18	-	TRBJ1-1	CASSPRSINTEAFF	TGTGCCAGCTCACCACGGTCAATAAACACTGAAGCTTTCTTT
-	TRBV4-3	-	TRBJ2-3	CASSQEGQGLHTQYF	TGCGCCAGCAGCCAAGAAGGCCAGGGGCTACATACGCAGTATTTT
once	TRBV28	TRBD2	TRBJ2-7	CASRAQAGWSSYEQYF	TGTGCCAGCAGGGCCCAAGCGGGGTGGAGCTCCTACGAGCAGTACTTC
-	TRBV2	TRBD1	TRBJ1-1	CASSFDRGRTEAFF	TGTGCCAGCAGTTTCGACAGGGGGAGGACTGAAGCTTTCTTT
-	TRBV9	-	TRBJ1-4	CASSVSGAHEKLFF	TGTGCCAGCAGCGTTTCCGGGGCCCATGAAAAACTGTTTTTT
-	TRBV27	-	TRBJ1-5	CASSFYSEGQPQHF	TGTGCCAGCAGTTTTTATAGTGAGGGACAGCCCCAGCATTTT
-	TRBV10-1	-	TRBJ2-7	CASSGDLVKGEQYF	TGCGCCAGCAGTGGGGATCTGGTTAAGGGCGAGCAGTACTTC
few	TRBV2	-	TRBJ2-2	CASSVLDHGELFF	TGTGCCAGCAGTGTACTTGATCACGGGGAGCTGTTTTTT
-	TRBV28	-	TRBJ1-2	CASSPRGPNYGYTF	TGTGCCAGCAGTCCCCGCGGGCCAAACTATGGCTACACCTTC
-	TRBV30	-	TRBJ2-7	CAWSTGLGPYEQYF	TGTGCCTGGAGTACGGGTTTGGGCCCCTACGAGCAGTACTTC
-	TRBV5-6	-	TRBJ2-4	CASSLGPRVVVLAKNIQYF	TGTGCCAGCAGCTTGGGCCCACGTGTAGTGGTACTAGCCAAAAACATTCAGTACTTC
-	TRBV9	-	TRBJ1-2	CASSVGVGYGYTF	TGTGCCAGCAGCGTTGGGGTTGGGTATGGCTACACCTTC
-	TRBV5-4	-	TRBJ1-2	CASSPRVGASYTF	TGTGCCAGCAGCCCCCGCGTGGGGGCTTCATACACCTTC
-	TRBV5-1	-	TRBJ1-5	CASSLRTNQPQHF	TGCGCCAGCAGCTTGAGGACAAATCAGCCCCAGCATTTT
-	TRBV28	-	TRBJ2-3	CASNGGSTDTQYF	TGTGCCAGCAATGGGGGAAGCACAGATACGCAGTATTTT
-	TRBV15	-	TRBJ1-4	CATSNSPGNEKLFF	TGTGCCACCAGCAACTCCCCCGGTAATGAAAAACTGTTTTTT
-	TRBV7-8	-	TRBJ2-7	CASSPRRATYEQYF	TGTGCCAGCAGCCCCAGGCGGGCGACCTACGAGCAGTACTTC